The rows below give T cell receptor beta chains drawn from one sample of a study of T cell repertoires in cytomegalovirus infection. MiXCR was run by TCRdb on the reads, yielding one entry per CDR3 protein. This table holds fewer than 550,000 distinct CDR3 sequences, 16% found once. Source material: CD8+ T cells from PBMCs. These receptors all stem from a human donor in good health (CMV status not recorded). Some clones in this sample may be carry-over from other donors' samples. CDR3s include the opening cysteine and the closing phenylalanine or tryptophan. The D gene is left open where the match is weak. Clone size is given for some rows only: seen once, a few or many times, or a class if the clone is expanded.

v_call	d_call	j_call	clone_size	cdr3_aa	cdr3_nt
TRBV5-4	NA	TRBJ2-7	NA	CASSFPTETDEQYF	TGTGCCAGCAGCTTCCCGACAGAAACAGACGAGCAGTACTTC
TRBV7-8	NA	TRBJ1-5	many	CASSPGVHSNQPQHF	TGTGCCAGCAGCCCCGGGGTCCATAGCAATCAGCCCCAGCATTTT
TRBV11-2	TRBD1	TRBJ1-1	many	CASSLDPSGTGAEAFF	TGTGCCAGCAGCTTAGATCCTTCCGGGACAGGGGCTGAAGCTTTCTTT
TRBV7-9	TRBD1	TRBJ1-2	many	CASSPAGTGAFGYTF	TGTGCCAGCAGCCCCGCCGGGACAGGGGCCTTTGGCTACACCTTC
TRBV4-2	NA	TRBJ1-5	few	CASATSSLVQPQHF	TGTGCCAGCGCCACTAGCTCTCTGGTTCAGCCCCAGCATTTT
TRBV5-6	NA	TRBJ2-1	NA	CASSFSNYNEQFF	TGTGCCAGCAGCTTTAGCAACTACAATGAGCAGTTCTTC
TRBV5-6	NA	TRBJ2-2	many	CASSLGAPGELFF	TGTGCCAGCAGCTTGGGAGCCCCCGGGGAGCTGTTTTTT
TRBV7-6	NA	TRBJ1-5	many	CASSLEGGWQSNQPQHF	TGTGCCAGCAGCTTAGAGGGGGGATGGCAGAGTAATCAGCCCCAGCATTTT
TRBV9	NA	TRBJ1-4	few	CASSETGRTNEKLFF	TGTGCCAGCAGCGAAACAGGGAGGACTAATGAAAAACTGTTTTTT
TRBV19	NA	TRBJ1-1	many	CASSISGMDTEAFF	TGTGCCAGTAGTATTTCAGGAATGGATACTGAAGCTTTCTTT
TRBV12-3/TRBV12-4	NA	TRBJ1-5	many	CASSLEGLGQPQHF	TGTGCCAGCAGTTTGGAGGGACTCGGTCAGCCCCAGCATTTT
TRBV29-1	NA	TRBJ1-2	many	CSVGSNYGYTF	TGCAGCGTTGGCAGTAACTATGGCTACACCTTC
TRBV27	TRBD1	TRBJ1-1	many	CASSFWGQGAKVATEAFF	TGTGCCAGCAGTTTTTGGGGACAGGGGGCGAAGGTGGCCACTGAAGCTTTCTTT
TRBV6-1	TRBD1	TRBJ1-1	many	CASSLATGQGATEAFF	TGTGCCAGCAGCCTCGCCACCGGACAGGGGGCCACTGAAGCTTTCTTT
TRBV28	TRBD1	TRBJ2-7	many	CASSLYGTASYEQYF	TGTGCCAGCAGTTTATATGGGACAGCCAGCTACGAGCAGTACTTC
TRBV20-1	NA	TRBJ1-1	few	CSASLPNENTEAFF	TGCAGTGCTAGCTTACCTAATGAGAACACTGAAGCTTTCTTT
TRBV20-1	TRBD2	TRBJ2-1	many	CSARVILWAGVVNEQFF	TGCAGTGCTAGAGTTATTCTTTGGGCGGGAGTAGTCAATGAGCAGTTCTTC
TRBV6-1	TRBD1	TRBJ1-1	NA	CASSLHRGAEAFF	TGTGCCAGCAGTCTACACAGGGGAGCTGAAGCTTTCTTT
TRBV20-1	NA	TRBJ1-1	NA	CSRSRGGVYTEAFF	TGCAGTAGAAGTAGAGGGGGAGTCTACACTGAAGCTTTCTTT
TRBV7-3	TRBD2	TRBJ2-5	NA	CASSLTGLAGVGETQYF	TGTGCCAGCAGCTTAACGGGACTAGCGGGAGTAGGGGAGACCCAGTACTTC
TRBV20-1	NA	TRBJ1-2	NA	CSARDRDAGVDGYTF	TGCAGTGCTAGAGATCGGGATGCCGGGGTGGATGGCTACACCTTC
TRBV5-4	NA	TRBJ2-1	few	CASSLTPRNSSYNEQFF	TGTGCCAGCAGCCTCACCCCCAGGAATAGCTCCTACAATGAGCAGTTCTTC
TRBV4-1	NA	TRBJ2-3	few	CASSAGYTDTQYF	TGCGCCAGCAGCGCAGGTTACACAGATACGCAGTATTTT
TRBV7-8	TRBD1	TRBJ2-1	many	CASSLNHLGQGANEQFF	TGTGCCAGCAGCTTAAATCACCTGGGACAGGGGGCCAATGAGCAGTTCTTC
TRBV7-9	NA	TRBJ2-3	many	CASSLQEELTDTQYF	TGTGCCAGCAGCTTGCAGGAGGAGTTGACAGATACGCAGTATTTT
TRBV6-5	TRBD1	TRBJ2-1	few	CASSSGTVIQNEQFF	TGTGCCAGCAGCTCCGGGACAGTGATTCAAAATGAGCAGTTCTTC
TRBV6-5	NA	TRBJ2-2	NA	CASSTGNTGELFF	TGTGCCAGCAGTACGGGGAACACCGGGGAGCTGTTTTTT
TRBV19	TRBD2	TRBJ2-7	many	CASSPGTSGGSSYEQYF	TGTGCCAGTAGTCCCGGGACTAGCGGGGGGTCTTCCTACGAGCAGTACTTC
TRBV9	NA	TRBJ2-3	NA	CASSFSPSTGDTQYF	TGTGCCAGCAGCTTTAGTCCCAGCACAGGAGATACGCAGTATTTT
TRBV7-3	NA	TRBJ2-1	many	CASSLTSSAYNEQFF	TGTGCCAGCAGCTTAACGTCGAGCGCCTACAATGAGCAGTTCTTC
TRBV5-5	NA	TRBJ1-2	NA	CASSPRGGHYGYAF	TGTGCCAGCAGCCCCCGAGGAGGGCACTATGGCTACGCCTTC
TRBV6-6	TRBD1	TRBJ1-5	many	CASTQWGQDDQPQHF	TGTGCCAGCACCCAGTGGGGACAGGATGATCAGCCCCAGCATTTT
TRBV7-2	TRBD2	TRBJ2-3	many	CASSTYTGGVDTQYF	TGTGCCAGCAGCACCTATACGGGAGGGGTAGATACGCAGTATTTT
TRBV7-6	TRBD1	TRBJ2-2	many	CASSSTGGYGELFF	TGTGCCAGCAGCTCGACAGGGGGGTACGGGGAGCTGTTTTTT
TRBV12-3/TRBV12-4	NA	TRBJ1-2	many	CASSLPPGPGEGYTF	TGTGCCAGCAGTTTACCCCCAGGACCGGGGGAGGGCTACACCTTC
TRBV27	TRBD1	TRBJ2-6	NA	CASSPADRPSGANVLTF	TGTGCCAGCAGCCCCGCGGACAGGCCCTCTGGGGCCAACGTCCTGACTTTC
TRBV28	TRBD2	TRBJ2-7	NA	CASTTLAEDVHEQYF	TGTGCCAGCACTACACTAGCGGAGGACGTCCACGAGCAGTACTTC
TRBV7-8	TRBD1	TRBJ2-7	many	CASSPPRTGYEQYF	TGTGCCAGCAGTCCCCCACGGACAGGCTACGAGCAGTACTTC
TRBV15	TRBD1	TRBJ1-5	many	CATSSARDRGPSNQPQHF	TGTGCCACCAGCAGCGCCCGGGACAGGGGACCTAGCAATCAGCCCCAGCATTTT
TRBV29-1	NA	TRBJ1-2	few	CSVELSGINYGYTF	TGCAGCGTTGAACTTTCGGGAATCAACTATGGCTACACCTTC
TRBV7-8	NA	TRBJ1-4	many	CASSLTGEKLFF	TGTGCCAGCAGCTTAACCGGGGAAAAACTGTTTTTT
TRBV4-2	NA	TRBJ1-1	many	CASSQEYVNTEAFF	TGTGCCAGCAGCCAAGAGTACGTGAACACTGAAGCTTTCTTT
TRBV5-6	NA	TRBJ1-1	NA	CASSFVNTNTEAFF	TGTGCCAGCAGCTTTGTCAACACTAACACTGAAGCTTTCTTT
TRBV7-2	NA	TRBJ2-5	many	CASSPGATYQETQYF	TGTGCCAGCAGCCCGGGGGCAACGTACCAAGAGACCCAGTACTTC
TRBV7-8	TRBD1	TRBJ2-7	many	CASSLLTLTGGSLPYEQYF	TGTGCCAGCAGCTTACTAACCCTGACAGGGGGCTCCCTTCCTTACGAGCAGTACTTC